A selection of T cell receptor beta chains follows, all from one sample in a study of identical twins. Using its own MiXCR run on the 5' RACE reads, TCRdb lists one record per CDR3 protein. The sample lists nearly 900,000 distinct CDR3 sequences; approximately 13% were seen once. These data are also associated with another study on yellow fever vaccine responses in identical twins.

Sequenced input: PBMCs. The receptor set was obtained from a woman under 30 in good health. The CDR3 runs from the conserved cysteine through the conserved F or W. D genes are given only for firm matches. Rows give clone size only sometimes, using once, few, many, or a class for an expanded clone.

j_call clone_size v_call d_call cdr3_nt cdr3_aa
TRBJ2-2 NA TRBV6-1 NA TGTGCCAGCTGGGGGGACACCGGGGAGCTGTTTTTT CASWGDTGELFF
TRBJ2-3 NA TRBV20-1 NA TGCAGTGCTAGGGGGGGTGAAGGCTATCTGAGCACAGATACGCAGTATTTT CSARGGEGYLSTDTQYF
TRBJ2-7 NA TRBV6-1 TRBD2 TGTGCCAGCAGTGGGCGGGAGGTCTGGTACGAGCAGTACTTC CASSGREVWYEQYF
TRBJ2-3 many TRBV2 NA TGTGCCAGCAGTGAACTTGCGGGAGATACGCAGTATTTT CASSELAGDTQYF
TRBJ2-3 few TRBV11-1 TRBD1 TGTGCCAGCAGCCCCAGACAGGGGGAGAGGACTAGCACAGATACGCAGTATTTT CASSPRQGERTSTDTQYF
TRBJ2-3 few TRBV6-5 NA TGTGCCAGCAGTTACCGAAAGGGGGGAGATACGCAGTATTTT CASSYRKGGDTQYF
TRBJ2-7 few TRBV6-1 TRBD2 TGTGCCAGCAGTCCTCCCGGGACTAGCTTCCTCGAGCAGTACTTC CASSPPGTSFLEQYF
TRBJ2-5 few TRBV25-1 NA TGTGCCAGCAAACTTGTAGAGACCCAGTACTTC CASKLVETQYF
TRBJ2-1 few TRBV11-2 NA TGTGCCAGCAGTCTACCAGGCACTCACTCCTACAATGAGCAGTTCTTC CASSLPGTHSYNEQFF
TRBJ2-3 NA TRBV29-1 NA TGCAGCGTTGAAGGCGCCGGACCGCAGTATTTT CSVEGAGPQYF
TRBJ2-5 few TRBV10-3 TRBD1 TGTGCCATCAGTGAGCTCTGGGTAGGGGGCAAGGAGACCCAGTACTTC CAISELWVGGKETQYF
TRBJ2-3 NA TRBV10-3 TRBD2 TGTGCCATCAGTGAGTCGACTAGCGGTACGCAGTATTTT CAISESTSGTQYF
TRBJ1-1 NA TRBV5-6 NA TGTGCCAGCAGCTTGGCCCCCTTGGGAAGGCCTGACACTGAAGCTTTCTTT CASSLAPLGRPDTEAFF